This T cell receptor (beta chain) was recorded in a study of blood T cell repertoires in COVID-19. The overall study: The study counted Cohort 3 donors as recovered given two negative PCRs, clearance, or symptom resolution. Specimens from acute and convalescent COVID-19 originated in the United States, Italy and Spain.

Participants were placed into cohorts based on the clinical history they reported. Data came from immunoSEQ multiplex PCR; TCRdb stores just in-frame clones and leaves some out. The repertoire consists of roughly 190,000 clones, with 86% occurring once and the leading ten covering under 30%. Germline V gene sequence: CDR1 LNHDA, CDR2 SQIVND (reference sequence). Unmatched junction bases numbered 5, after V lost 10 bases and J lost 2 bases. The CDR3 contains 14 residues. The sequenced material came from PBMCs or T cells enriched from blood (not recorded which). The sequence derives from a woman between 40 and 50 years old in a cohort exposed to, infected with or recovered from COVID-19 (not recorded which). The chain couples TRBV19 to TRBJ2-3; TRBD2 aligns across 11 bases. The CDR3 is CATQTSGVTDTQYF. Here the CDR3 DNA reads TGTGCCACTCAGACTAGCGGGGTCACAGATACGCAGTATTTT.